This TCR beta chain was found in a study of T cell responses to AZD1222 COVID-19 vaccine. Details on this clone: Antigen unknown.

CDR3 length: 15 amino acids. Losses at the gene ends were 5 bases for V and 6 bases for J; bases not matched to a gene: 10. Germline CDR1 MNHEY, CDR2 SVGAGI. Generated by immunoSEQ multiplex PCR, the TCRdb table keeps only in-frame clones and is missing some. The data show under 200,000 clones, over 85% seen once. Study-wide findings and caveats: Spike was spanned by vaccine-associated CD4 TCRs, with dominance at 160-218 and 743-854. With two AZD1222 doses given, Spike-specific TCR breadth and depth both rose.

Material: peripheral blood, obtained 28 days after the second dose of the MenACWY control vaccine. This chain joins TRBV6-5 and TRBJ2-1; 7 positions match TRBD2. The sequence was collected from an adult who received the MenACWY meningococcal vaccine as a control. CDR3 nucleotides: TGTGCCAGCAGTCGCGAAGGCGGGAGTGGCAATGAGCAGTTCTTC. Encoded protein: CASSREGGSGNEQFF.